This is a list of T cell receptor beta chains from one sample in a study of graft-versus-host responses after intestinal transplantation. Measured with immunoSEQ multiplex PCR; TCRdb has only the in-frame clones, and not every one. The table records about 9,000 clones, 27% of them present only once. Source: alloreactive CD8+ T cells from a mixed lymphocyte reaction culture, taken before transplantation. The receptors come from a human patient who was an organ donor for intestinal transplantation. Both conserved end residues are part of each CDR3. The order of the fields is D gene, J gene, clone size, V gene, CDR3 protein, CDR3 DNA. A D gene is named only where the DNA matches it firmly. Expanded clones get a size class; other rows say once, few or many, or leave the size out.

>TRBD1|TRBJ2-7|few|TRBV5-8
CASSRAGTGSSYEQYF
TGTGCCAGCAGCCGGGCCGGGACAGGGAGCTCCTACGAGCAGTACTTC
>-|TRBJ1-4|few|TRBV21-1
CASSNEGLFF
TGTGCCAGCAGCAACGAGGGTCTGTTTTTT
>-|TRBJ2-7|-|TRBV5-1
CASSLESWYRDEQYF
TGCGCCAGCAGCTTGGAAAGCTGGTATCGCGACGAGCAGTACTTC
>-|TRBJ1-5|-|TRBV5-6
CASVNVGARNQPQHF
TGTGCCAGCGTAAACGTCGGGGCCCGCAATCAGCCCCAGCATTTT
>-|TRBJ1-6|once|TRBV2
CASSDAQWYNSPLHF
TGTGCCAGCAGTGACGCACAGTGGTATAATTCACCCCTCCACTTT
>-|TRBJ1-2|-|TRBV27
CASSFMGGGYGYTF
TGTGCCAGCAGTTTCATGGGGGGCGGCTATGGCTACACCTTC
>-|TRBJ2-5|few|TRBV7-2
CASSLGAPETQYF
TGTGCCAGCAGCTTAGGGGCCCCCGAGACCCAGTACTTC
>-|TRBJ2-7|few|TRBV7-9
CASSSGDRSYEQYF
TGTGCCAGCAGCTCGGGGGACAGATCCTACGAGCAGTACTTC
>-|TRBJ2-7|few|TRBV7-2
CASSHEGVHYEQYF
TGTGCCAGCAGCCACGAGGGGGTTCATTACGAGCAGTACTTC
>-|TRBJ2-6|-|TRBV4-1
CASSQGGANVLTF
TGCGCCAGCAGCCAAGGGGGGGCCAACGTCCTGACTTTC
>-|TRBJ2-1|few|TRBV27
CASSFFYGANEQFF
TGTGCCAGCAGTTTCTTCTATGGGGCGAATGAGCAGTTCTTC
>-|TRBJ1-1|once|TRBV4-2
CASSQGLSTEAFF
TGTGCCAGCAGCCAAGGCCTGAGCACTGAAGCTTTCTTT
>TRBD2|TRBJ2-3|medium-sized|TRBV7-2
CASNLPSGGQSTDTQYF
TGTGCCAGCAACCTGCCTAGCGGGGGGCAGAGCACAGATACGCAGTATTTT
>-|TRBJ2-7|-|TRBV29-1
CSVAEGRGRAAYEQYF
TGCAGCGTTGCAGAAGGGAGGGGGCGGGCCGCCTACGAGCAGTACTTC
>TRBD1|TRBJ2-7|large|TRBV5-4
CASSLEGAQYEQYF
TGTGCCAGCAGCTTGGAGGGGGCGCAGTACGAGCAGTACTTC
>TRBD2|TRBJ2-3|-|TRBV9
CASSVVPLGGGRTDTQYF
TGTGCCAGCAGCGTAGTCCCCTTAGGTGGCGGGAGGACAGATACGCAGTATTTT
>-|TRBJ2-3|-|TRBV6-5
CAISESLQTDTQYF
TGTGCCATCAGTGAGTCGCTACAGACAGATACGCAGTATTTT
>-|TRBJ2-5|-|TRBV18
CASSQLKETQYF
TGTGCCAGCTCTCAGCTGAAAGAGACCCAGTACTTC
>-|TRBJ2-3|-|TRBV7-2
CASSLVVGGSTDTQYF
TGTGCCAGCAGCTTAGTGGTGGGGGGCAGCACAGATACGCAGTATTTT
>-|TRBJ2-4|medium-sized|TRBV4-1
CASSQYALGLDLDIQYF
TGCGCCAGCAGCCAGTATGCCCTGGGACTCGATTTGGACATTCAGTACTTC
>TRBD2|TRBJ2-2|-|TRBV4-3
CASSQDGLAGAGELFF
TGCGCCAGCAGCCAAGACGGGCTAGCGGGAGCCGGGGAGCTGTTTTTT
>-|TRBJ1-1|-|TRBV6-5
CASSEEGGWTEAFF
TGTGCCAGCAGTGAGGAGGGGGGGTGGACTGAAGCTTTCTTT
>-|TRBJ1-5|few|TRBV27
CASSLFWGDQPQHF
TGTGCCAGCAGTTTATTTTGGGGAGATCAGCCCCAGCATTTT
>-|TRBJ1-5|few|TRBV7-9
CASGRDQPQHF
TGTGCCAGCGGCAGGGATCAGCCCCAGCATTTT
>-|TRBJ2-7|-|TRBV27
CASSLGSFYEQYF
TGTGCCAGCAGTTTAGGATCCTTTTACGAGCAGTACTTC